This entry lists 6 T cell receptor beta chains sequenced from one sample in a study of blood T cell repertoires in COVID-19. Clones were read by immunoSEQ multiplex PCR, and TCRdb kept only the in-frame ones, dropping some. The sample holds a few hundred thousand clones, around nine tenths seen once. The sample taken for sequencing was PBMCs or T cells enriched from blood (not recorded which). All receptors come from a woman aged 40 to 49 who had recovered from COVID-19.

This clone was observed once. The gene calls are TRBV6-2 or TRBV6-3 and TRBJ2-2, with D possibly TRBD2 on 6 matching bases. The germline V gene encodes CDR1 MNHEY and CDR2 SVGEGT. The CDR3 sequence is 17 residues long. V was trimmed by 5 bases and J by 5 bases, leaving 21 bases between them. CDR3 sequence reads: CASSQTGTYDRTGELFF. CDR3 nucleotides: TGTGCCAGCAGTCAGACCGGGACTTACGACAGAACCGGGGAGCTGTTTTTT.

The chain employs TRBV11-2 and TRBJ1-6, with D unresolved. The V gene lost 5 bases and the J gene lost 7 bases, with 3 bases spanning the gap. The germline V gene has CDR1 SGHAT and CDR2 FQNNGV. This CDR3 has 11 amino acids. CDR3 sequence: CASSQNSPLHF. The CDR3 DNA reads TGTGCCAGCAGCCAGAATTCACCCCTCCACTTT.

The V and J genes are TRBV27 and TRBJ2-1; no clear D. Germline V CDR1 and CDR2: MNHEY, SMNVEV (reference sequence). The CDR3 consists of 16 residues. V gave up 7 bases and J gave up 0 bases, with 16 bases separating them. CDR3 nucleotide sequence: TGTGCCAGCACAAGTTGGGCCTCCAGCTCCTACAATGAGCAGTTCTTC. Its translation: CASTSWASSSYNEQFF.

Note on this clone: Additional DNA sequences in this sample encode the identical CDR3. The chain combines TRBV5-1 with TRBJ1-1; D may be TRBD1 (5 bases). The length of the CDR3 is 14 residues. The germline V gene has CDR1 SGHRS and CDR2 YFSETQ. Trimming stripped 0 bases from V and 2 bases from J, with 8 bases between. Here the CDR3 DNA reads TGCGCCAGCAGCTTGGGCAGGGCTAACACTGAAGCTTTCTTT. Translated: CASSLGRANTEAFF.

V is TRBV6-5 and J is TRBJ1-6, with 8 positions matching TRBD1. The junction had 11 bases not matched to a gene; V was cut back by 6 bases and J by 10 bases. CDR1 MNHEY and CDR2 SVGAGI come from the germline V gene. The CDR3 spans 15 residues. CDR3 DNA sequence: TGTGCCAGCAGACGCTCAGGGGGCTGGGGATCACCCCTCCACTTT. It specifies CASRRSGGWGSPLHF.

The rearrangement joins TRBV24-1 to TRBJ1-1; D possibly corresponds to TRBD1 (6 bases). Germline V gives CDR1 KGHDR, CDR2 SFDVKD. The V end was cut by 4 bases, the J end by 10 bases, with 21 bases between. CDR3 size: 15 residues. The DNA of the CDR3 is TGTGCCACCAGTGAAGAACAGGGTGGGAATCATCGAGCTTTCTTT. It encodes CATSEEQGGNHRAFF.